This T cell receptor beta chain was sequenced in a study of OX40 agonist ivuxolimab in advanced cancers. Whole-study context: A mean age of around 66 years, range roughly 20 to 90, was recorded, and 80% to 90% were male. Three patients got partial responses; one had hepatocellular carcinoma and two had cutaneous melanoma. Findings and caveats of the study: Partial responders receiving 0.1-3.0 mg/kg showed among the lowest clonal expansion.

This clone has a handful of counts. What it recognizes is unknown. Here immunoSEQ multiplex PCR was the method, and the copy in TCRdb shows in-frame clones only, minus some. The data hold around 100,000 clones, with approximately 87% observed a single time. The source of this sequence is an adult with an advanced solid tumor such as melanoma, head and neck, liver or kidney cancer. Sequences were derived from CD4+ or CD8+ T cells sorted from blood, sampled in a trial of the OX40 agonist ivuxolimab.

The CDR3 protein is CASSFKRAGEQFF. The CDR3, as DNA: TGTGCCAGCAGCTTTAAGAGGGCGGGAGAGCAGTTCTTC. The chain has TRBV5-5 and TRBJ2-1, with a weak D call TRBD2 (6 bases). The CDR3 sequence is 13 residues long. The germline V gene has CDR1 SGHKS and CDR2 YYEKEE (reference sequence). Trimming took off 2 bases at V and 10 bases at J, with 13 bases between the two ends.